This TCR beta chain was recovered during a study of identical twins. TCRdb redid the calling of the 5' RACE reads with MiXCR, one entry per CDR3 protein. The table records approximately 700,000 distinct CDR3 sequences, around a sixth of them present only once. This clonotype has just one count. Its antigen is not known. Germline loops: CDR1 KGHDR, CDR2 SFDVKD. There are 12 residues in the CDR3. Deletions cut 5 bases from V and 4 bases from J, with 4 bases between. Notes on the study in general: Beta out-of-frame sequences displayed a weaker excess of sharing between twins. Reduced insertions were recorded for abundant cord blood beta clonotypes, with no such pattern in memory repertoires.

This sample also appeared in a second study, on T cells expressing NK-cell markers. That source adds: In roughly six donors, dominant NKG2C+ clonotypes were roughly 1.0-7.0% of CD8+ T cells.

Sequencing was performed on PBMCs. The sequence came from a woman between 18 and 29 years old in good health. The rearrangement joins TRBV24-1 to TRBJ2-2; D unresolved. This CDR3 reads CATSAVTGELFF. CDR3 sequence (DNA): TGTGCCACCAGTGCTGTCACCGGGGAGCTGTTTTTT.